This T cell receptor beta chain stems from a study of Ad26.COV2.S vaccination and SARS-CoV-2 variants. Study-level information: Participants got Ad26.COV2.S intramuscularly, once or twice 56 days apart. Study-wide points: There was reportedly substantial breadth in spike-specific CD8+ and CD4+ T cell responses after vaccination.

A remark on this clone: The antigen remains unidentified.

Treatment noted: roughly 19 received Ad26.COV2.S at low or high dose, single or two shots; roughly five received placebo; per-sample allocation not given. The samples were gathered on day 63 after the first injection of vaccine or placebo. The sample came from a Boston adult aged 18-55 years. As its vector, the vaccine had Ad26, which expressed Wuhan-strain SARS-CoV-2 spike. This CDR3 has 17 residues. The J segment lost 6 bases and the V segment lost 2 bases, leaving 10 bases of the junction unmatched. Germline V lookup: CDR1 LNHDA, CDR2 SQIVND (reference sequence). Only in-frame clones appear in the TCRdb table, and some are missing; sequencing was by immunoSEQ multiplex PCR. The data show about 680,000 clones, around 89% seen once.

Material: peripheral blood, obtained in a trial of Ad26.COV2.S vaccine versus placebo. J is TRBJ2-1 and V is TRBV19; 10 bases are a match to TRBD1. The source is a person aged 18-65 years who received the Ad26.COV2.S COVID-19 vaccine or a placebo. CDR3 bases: TGTGCCAGTAGTATAAGAAGTGGGACAGGGGAGGTCAATGAGCAGTTCTTC. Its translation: CASSIRSGTGEVNEQFF.